This record concerns one T cell receptor beta chain sequence. Its recognized antigen is unknown. Nothing much larger sits one base from this clone, and base qualities are not available. The data were obtained in a study of blood T cell repertoires in COVID-19 (dated by TCRdb to the early 2020s). Regarding the study in general: Collaborator samples came from the United States, Italy and Spain and covered acute and convalescent phases of COVID-19. The material from the prospective study consisted of cDNA or gDNA derived from T cells, B-cell-depleted T cells, or PBMCs. Subjects who had been exposed to COVID-19, were actively infected with it, or had recovered from it provided the deeply sampled blood TCRbeta repertoires that made up the dataset. A freely available public database, intended as a resource for researchers studying the immune response to SARS-CoV-2, is where the repertoires were released. The samples were drawn from two sources: the first 160 participants of the ongoing ImmuneRACE study, and 1,000 to 1,500 subjects contributed by 6 global collaborators. Sample metadata almost always included a de-identified subject ID, COVID-19 status, age in years and sex. Where available, HLA class I and class II types were obtained from metadata supplied by the sample provider rather than from assay-based typing.

For this chain, trimming is 10 bases at the V end and 4 bases at the J end, and the number of junction bases without a gene match is 7. From cysteine to phenylalanine, the CDR3 is 15 amino acids long. Just the 45-base CDR3 DNA is kept, in frame starting at base 1. CDR1 and CDR2, looked up from the germline V gene, are MNHEY and SVGAGI. Whole blood was collected in K2EDTA tubes by collaborating institutions according to the institutions' own protocols. For TCRbeta analysis, collaborator samples were shipped as frozen whole blood, as isolated PBMCs, or as DNA extracted from either sample type. TCRbeta CDR3 regions were amplified from genomic DNA using the immunoSEQ Assay, a bias-controlled multiplex PCR. Turning to the authors' computational methods: The number of nucleated cells in each sample was estimated by amplification of reference gene primers within the assay. Sequence reads were collapsed and filtered to measure the absolute abundance of every unique TCRbeta CDR3 rearrangement. For each sample, productive Simpson clonality was calculated as the square root of Simpson's diversity index over productive rearrangements. TCRdb re-hosts the immuneACCESS table, in-frame sequences only. Its copies lack some clones; in the studies checked, an unresolved V gene accounts for under half of them, and the cause for the rest is not known. The DNA was the basis for D and trimming; V, J and clone size are from that table. This sample lists about 78,000 clones; about 89% were detected once. The top ten clones comprise roughly 5% of the sample.

The paper as a whole reports these results and caveats: How much clinical and demographic metadata was included differed by source and by participant, and the metadata was provided uncurated.

The source of this sequence is a man aged 50 to 60 with active or convalescent COVID-19. The sample comprised peripheral blood. The rearranged chain carries TRBV6-5 and TRBJ2-2; 12 junctional bases match TRBD1. CDR3 protein: CATSPGQGATGELFF. The DNA is as follows: TGTGCCACATCACCGGGACAGGGGGCCACCGGGGAGCTGTTTTTT.